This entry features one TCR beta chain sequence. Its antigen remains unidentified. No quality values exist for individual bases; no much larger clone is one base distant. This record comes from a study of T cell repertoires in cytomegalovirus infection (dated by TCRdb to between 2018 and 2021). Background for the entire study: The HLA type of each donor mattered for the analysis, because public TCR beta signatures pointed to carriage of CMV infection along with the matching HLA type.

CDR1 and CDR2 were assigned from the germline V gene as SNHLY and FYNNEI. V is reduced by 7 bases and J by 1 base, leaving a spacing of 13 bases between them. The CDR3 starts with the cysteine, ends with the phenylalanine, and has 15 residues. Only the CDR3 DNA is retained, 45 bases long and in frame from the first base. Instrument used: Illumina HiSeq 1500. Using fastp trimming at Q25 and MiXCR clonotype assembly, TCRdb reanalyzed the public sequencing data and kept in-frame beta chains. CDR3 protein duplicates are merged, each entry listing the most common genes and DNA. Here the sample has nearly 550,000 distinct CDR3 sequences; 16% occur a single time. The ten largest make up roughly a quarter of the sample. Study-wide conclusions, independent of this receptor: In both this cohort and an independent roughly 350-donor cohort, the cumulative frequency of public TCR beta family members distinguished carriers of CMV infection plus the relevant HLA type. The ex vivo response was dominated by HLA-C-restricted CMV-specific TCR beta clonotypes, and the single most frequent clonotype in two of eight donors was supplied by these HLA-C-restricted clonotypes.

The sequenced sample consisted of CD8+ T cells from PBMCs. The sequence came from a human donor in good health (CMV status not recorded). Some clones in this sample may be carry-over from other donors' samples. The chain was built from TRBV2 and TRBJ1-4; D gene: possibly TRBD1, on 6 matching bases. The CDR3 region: CASTLTGKTNEKLFF. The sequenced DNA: TGTGCCAGCACCCTTACAGGGAAAACTAATGAAAAACTGTTTTTT.